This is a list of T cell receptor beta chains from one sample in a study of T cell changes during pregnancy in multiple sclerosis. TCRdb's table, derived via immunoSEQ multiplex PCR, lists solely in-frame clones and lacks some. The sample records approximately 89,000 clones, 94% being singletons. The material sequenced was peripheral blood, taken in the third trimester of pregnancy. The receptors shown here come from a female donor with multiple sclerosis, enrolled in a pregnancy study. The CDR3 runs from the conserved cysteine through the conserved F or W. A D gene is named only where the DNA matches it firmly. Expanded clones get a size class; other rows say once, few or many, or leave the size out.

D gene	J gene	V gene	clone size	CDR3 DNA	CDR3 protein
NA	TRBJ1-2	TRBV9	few	TGTGCCAGCAGCGTAGGCTCAGGGAACTATGGCTACACCTTC	CASSVGSGNYGYTF
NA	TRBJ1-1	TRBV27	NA	TGTGCCAGCAACTCTGGGGCTGGCGTGTTTGAAGCTTTCTTT	CASNSGAGVFEAFF
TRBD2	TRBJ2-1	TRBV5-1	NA	TGCGCCAGCAGCCTGGGACTAGCGGCCCGAGTTTTTTCCTACAATGAGCAGTTCTTC	CASSLGLAARVFSYNEQFF
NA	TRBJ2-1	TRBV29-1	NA	TGCAGCGTTGTAAACATACGCAATGAGCAGTTCTTC	CSVVNIRNEQFF
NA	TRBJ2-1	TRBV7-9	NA	TGTGCCAGCAGCTTAGAAGGCCCAGGTACTTTGTACAATGAGCAGTTCTTC	CASSLEGPGTLYNEQFF
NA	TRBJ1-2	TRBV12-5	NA	TGTGCTAGTGGTTTAGAGGCTAACTATGGCTACACCTTC	CASGLEANYGYTF
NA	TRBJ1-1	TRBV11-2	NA	TGTGCCAGCAGCTCTACGACAGGAGTCACTGAAGCTTTCTTT	CASSSTTGVTEAFF
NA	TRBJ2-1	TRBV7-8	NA	TGTGCCAGCAGCCCCGGGGACAGGGGACTAGCGGACAATGAGCAGTTCTTC	CASSPGDRGLADNEQFF
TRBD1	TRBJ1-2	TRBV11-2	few	TGTGCCAGCAGCCCGGGACAGGCCTATGGCTACACCTTC	CASSPGQAYGYTF
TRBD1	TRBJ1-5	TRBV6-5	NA	TGTGCCAGCAATTCCGGGACAGATCAGCCCCAGCATTTT	CASNSGTDQPQHF
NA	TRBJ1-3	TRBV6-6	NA	TGTGCCAGCAGCCCCCCTCCCTATTCGAGAAACACCATATATTTT	CASSPPPYSRNTIYF
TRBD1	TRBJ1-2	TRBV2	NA	TGTGCCAGCAAGACGACAGGGGTGGGAAGCTATGGCTACACCTTC	CASKTTGVGSYGYTF
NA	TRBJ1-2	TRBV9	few	TGTGCCAGCAGCGGAACAGGGATTAACTATGGCTACACCTTC	CASSGTGINYGYTF
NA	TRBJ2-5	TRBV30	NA	TGTGCCTGGGGTCAGGGTCCCGAGACCCAGTACTTC	CAWGQGPETQYF
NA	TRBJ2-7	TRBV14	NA	TGTGCCAGCAGCCCGGAAACAGGTTCTTCTTTCTACGAGCAGTACTTC	CASSPETGSSFYEQYF
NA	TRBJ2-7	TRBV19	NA	TGTGCCAGTAGGGGAGTATCCTACGAGCAGTACTTC	CASRGVSYEQYF
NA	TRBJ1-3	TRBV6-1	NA	TGTGCCAGCAGTGAAGTAATTACAGGGAACACTGGAAACACCATATATTTT	CASSEVITGNTGNTIYF
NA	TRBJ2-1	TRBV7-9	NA	TGTGCCAGCAGCGTAGACCAGGGAATTGGGCAGTTCTTC	CASSVDQGIGQFF
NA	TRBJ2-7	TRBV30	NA	TGTGCCTGGAGTATAGACTCAGCCTACGAGCAGTACTTC	CAWSIDSAYEQYF
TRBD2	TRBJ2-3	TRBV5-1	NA	TGCGCCAGCAGGGGGACTAGCGGGGGTGGAGATACGCAGTATTTT	CASRGTSGGGDTQYF
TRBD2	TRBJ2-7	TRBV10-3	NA	TGTGCCACAGGGGACTCCTACCTAACTAGCGGGGTACTCTCCTACGAGCAGTACTTC	CATGDSYLTSGVLSYEQYF
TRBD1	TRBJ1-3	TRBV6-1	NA	TGTGCCAGCAGTGAAGCAAACAGGGGAGGAAACACCATATATTTT	CASSEANRGGNTIYF
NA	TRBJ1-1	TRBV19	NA	TGTGCCAGTAGTGTAGGGGCTTACACTGAAGCTTTCTTT	CASSVGAYTEAFF
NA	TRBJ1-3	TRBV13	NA	TGTGCCAGCAGCTCGTCCAACACCGCAGGAAACACCATATATTTT	CASSSSNTAGNTIYF
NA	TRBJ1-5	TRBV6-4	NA	TGTGCCAGCAGGGCGGTAGGCCCTGGCAATCAGCCCCAGCATTTT	CASRAVGPGNQPQHF
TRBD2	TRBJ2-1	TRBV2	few	TGTGCCAGCAGTGGGACTAGCGGGCGAAATGAGCAGTTCTTC	CASSGTSGRNEQFF
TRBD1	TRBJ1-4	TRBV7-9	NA	TGTGCCAGCAGCTTAATGCAGGGGGCGTCAACTAATGAAAAACTGTTTTTT	CASSLMQGASTNEKLFF
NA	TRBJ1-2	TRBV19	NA	TGTGCCAGTAGTATCAGGGCTCTTAACTATGGCTACACCTTC	CASSIRALNYGYTF
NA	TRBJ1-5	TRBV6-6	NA	TGTGCCAGCAACCTTAGACAGTTCAATCAGCCCCAGCATTTT	CASNLRQFNQPQHF